This is a list of T cell receptor beta chains from one sample in a study of blood T cell repertoires in COVID-19. The data were produced by immunoSEQ multiplex PCR, yet TCRdb's version contains in-frame clones alone and is incomplete. Seen here are fewer than 450,000 clones, 88% observed once, and the top ten hold around 2.1%. Sequencing was performed on PBMCs or T cells enriched from blood (not recorded which). The receptors here all came from a middle-aged woman with acute COVID-19. Each CDR3 is given with its conserved first and last residue. The D gene is left open where the match is weak. The size of a clone is reported for some rows only, either as once, few or many, or as a class for expanded clones.

CDR3 DNA: TGTGCCAGCAGCAAGATGGCTCTCCCCGACAATGAGCAGTTCTTC
CDR3 protein: CASSKMALPDNEQFF
clone size: .
V gene: TRBV7-6
D gene: .
J gene: TRBJ2-1

CDR3 DNA: TGTGCCAGTAGTTCAGGACAGGGATGGACTGAAGCTTTCTTT
CDR3 protein: CASSSGQGWTEAFF
clone size: .
V gene: TRBV19
D gene: TRBD1
J gene: TRBJ1-1

CDR3 DNA: TGCGCCAGCAGCTCGGGGTGGGAGGAGACTGAAGCTTTCTTT
CDR3 protein: CASSSGWEETEAFF
clone size: few
V gene: TRBV5-1
D gene: .
J gene: TRBJ1-1

CDR3 DNA: TGTGCCAGCAGCCCCACTGCTTTC
CDR3 protein: CASSPTAF
clone size: .
V gene: TRBV7-8
D gene: .
J gene: TRBJ2-7

CDR3 DNA: TGTGCCAGTAGTCCATATGGGGGCGTAGGAACTGAAGCTTTCTTT
CDR3 protein: CASSPYGGVGTEAFF
clone size: .
V gene: TRBV19
D gene: .
J gene: TRBJ1-1

CDR3 DNA: TGCGCCAGCAGCTCCCTAGCGGGGGGGCCTACAGATACGCAGTATTTT
CDR3 protein: CASSSLAGGPTDTQYF
clone size: .
V gene: TRBV5-1
D gene: TRBD2
J gene: TRBJ2-3

CDR3 DNA: TGTGCCAGGCAGCGGTTATGGACAGGGATTATTCGGGACCCCTACGAGCAGTACTTC
CDR3 protein: CARQRLWTGIIRDPYEQYF
clone size: .
V gene: TRBV27
D gene: TRBD1
J gene: TRBJ2-7

CDR3 DNA: TGTGCCTGGATCGCGGATATCGGCTATGGCTACACCTTC
CDR3 protein: CAWIADIGYGYTF
clone size: .
V gene: TRBV30
D gene: .
J gene: TRBJ1-2

CDR3 DNA: TGTGCCATCAGTGAGTCAGGGGCTGGAAACACCATATATTTT
CDR3 protein: CAISESGAGNTIYF
clone size: .
V gene: TRBV10-3
D gene: .
J gene: TRBJ1-3

CDR3 DNA: TGTGCCAGCAGCCGCTTAGCGGGGGGGACAGATACGCAGTATTTT
CDR3 protein: CASSRLAGGTDTQYF
clone size: .
V gene: TRBV11-2
D gene: TRBD2
J gene: TRBJ2-3

CDR3 DNA: TGTGCCAGCAGCTCCCGGCCTGGGGCGGGGGGAACCTACGAGCAGTACTTC
CDR3 protein: CASSSRPGAGGTYEQYF
clone size: .
V gene: TRBV5-4
D gene: TRBD2
J gene: TRBJ2-7

CDR3 DNA: TGTGCCAGCAGCTTTCACCCCGGCTCTGGAAACACCATATATTTT
CDR3 protein: CASSFHPGSGNTIYF
clone size: .
V gene: TRBV3-1/TRBV3-2
D gene: .
J gene: TRBJ1-3

CDR3 DNA: TGCGCCAGCAGCTTGGGGACAGGGGGTTACGACACCGGGGAGCTGTTTTTT
CDR3 protein: CASSLGTGGYDTGELFF
clone size: few
V gene: TRBV5-1
D gene: TRBD1
J gene: TRBJ2-2

CDR3 DNA: TGTGCCAGCAGCTTGTTATCAGATACGCAGTATTTT
CDR3 protein: CASSLLSDTQYF
clone size: .
V gene: TRBV5-4
D gene: .
J gene: TRBJ2-3

CDR3 DNA: TGTGCCAGCAGCTTGGAGTCAGACATGAACACTGAAGCTTTCTTT
CDR3 protein: CASSLESDMNTEAFF
clone size: .
V gene: TRBV5-5
D gene: .
J gene: TRBJ1-1

CDR3 DNA: TGTGCCAGCAGCCCCAGGGATAGCAATCAGCCCCAGCATTTT
CDR3 protein: CASSPRDSNQPQHF
clone size: .
V gene: TRBV7-9
D gene: .
J gene: TRBJ1-5

CDR3 DNA: TGTGCCTGGAGTGCGGACAGGGGTTGGGGCAATGAGCAGTTCTTC
CDR3 protein: CAWSADRGWGNEQFF
clone size: once
V gene: TRBV30
D gene: TRBD1
J gene: TRBJ2-1

CDR3 DNA: TGTGCCAGCCGTGCATACGCAGGGAGGGGGGCTCTTGGCTACACCTTC
CDR3 protein: CASRAYAGRGALGYTF
clone size: once
V gene: TRBV27
D gene: .
J gene: TRBJ1-2